This T cell receptor (beta chain) appears in the sequencing data of a study of cytomegalovirus exposure and HLA in healthy donors. Overall study context: HLA-typed donors were the source of approximately 86 million unique TCRs held in an early data release.

Germline loops: CDR1 SQVTM, CDR2 ANQGSEA. V shed 0 bases and J shed 3 bases, with 9 bases lying between them. The CDR3 is made up of 13 amino acids. The PCR had 60 Vbeta and 13 Jbeta primers. TCRdb's table, derived via immunoSEQ multiplex PCR, lists solely in-frame clones and lacks some. This repertoire shows about 150,000 clones, around four fifths found once; its top ten account for roughly 3.5%. V gene TRBV29-1 combines with J gene TRBJ2-7; D perhaps matches TRBD1 (5 bases). Sequenced: PBMCs. This clonotype originated in a male donor in good health and CMV-seronegative. CDR3 loop: CSVEEGQGYEQYF. The DNA of the CDR3 is TGCAGCGTTGAAGAAGGCCAGGGCTACGAGCAGTACTTC.